This TCR beta chain stems from a study of cytomegalovirus exposure and HLA in healthy donors (dated by TCRdb to 2016 to 2017). About the study as a whole: In an earlier analysis of 450 to 750 of the donors, 250 to 350 Gb of sequence data and approximately 120 million unique TCR beta sequences from about 190 million T cells were reported. Roughly 300 gigabases of sequencing data and around 85 million unique TCR sequences made up an early release that covered several hundred HLA-typed donors. The later analysis used no new phenotypic data to find candidate immune exposures, relying instead on TCR beta sequences and their occurrence across donors. Besides the first cohort of about 730 subjects, a separate validation cohort made up of 120 different subjects was used. An earlier analysis of some 600 of the donors applied high-throughput TCR beta sequencing to assess whether each TCR beta V gene segment acted as functional or pseudogenic. The T cell repertoires of around 670 subjects were profiled by immunosequencing and related to cytomegalovirus serostatus. Of the roughly 390 genotyped donors, 81% were placed in the genetic ancestry cluster associated with self-reported Caucasian donors. The study aimed to test whether cataloging public T cell receptors could reveal signatures of past pathogen exposure. A few DR-DQ haplotypes were handled as single units for association and clustering because linkage in the cohort was strong. Donor age, sex, ethnicity and CMV serostatus were compiled together with the repertoire data. In a later analysis, previously published TCR beta repertoires from about 640 donors were re-analyzed and high-resolution HLA genotyping was added so that TCR occurrence patterns could be studied. In a later genetic analysis, genome-wide SNP genotypes for about three fifths of the 666 donors were used, and that subset was treated as a discovery cohort. Every repertoire in the discovery cohort had been generated on one and the same sequencing platform. The study combined high-throughput TCR immunosequencing, statistical association of individual TCRs with disease status, and machine learning to predict cytomegalovirus infection status. Typing coverage differed by locus: A, B, C, DRB1 and DQB1 were typed in roughly 620-630 donors, DQA1 in 522, DPA1 in 606, and DPB1 in approximately 450. Across roughly 420 genotyped donors of the cohort, an average of roughly 200,000 unique TCR beta nucleotide sequences per donor were sequenced, and 15% to 20% of those sequences were non-productive. HLA typing covered class I and class II loci at four-digit resolution. General conclusions and limits of the study: Compared with the 666-donor mean, donors in an Asian-associated ancestry cluster had fewer N-insertions in productive TCRs, according to a later genetic analysis. Across donors, most TCR sequences were observed very rarely, whereas some public TCRs were present in many individuals. A few of the identified cytomegalovirus-associated TCR beta chains were confirmed in vitro to be specific for cytomegalovirus antigens. According to a later analysis, TCR association rates differed among HLA loci, with DRB1 alleles showing the most associated TCRs and HLA-C alleles showing the fewest. A later analysis associated roughly 17,000 TCR beta sequences with specific HLA alleles at a false discovery rate of 0.05. Because HLA typing was unavailable for some donors at each locus, only the typed subset was used in association tests. Cytomegalovirus status was reported to be diagnosed by the classifier with high specificity and sensitivity in both the original and validation cohorts. According to the authors, the approach could potentially be generalized to other disease states and immunological phenotypes. The earlier analysis of a few hundred of the donors excluded roughly 16 rarely observed V segments, including chromosome 9 orphons, because counts were too low. A cluster of highly shared sequence variants was judged likely to be a technical artifact of the sequencing pipeline. Several of the top co-occurrence clusters appeared to be linked to parvovirus B19, influenza, CMV and Epstein-Barr virus, according to a later analysis. Because the 87-base-pair reads could not distinguish some IMGT-functional V segments, including TRBV6-2 and TRBV6-3, those segments were excluded. According to a later analysis, most CMV-associated TCR beta chains appeared to be HLA-restricted, and the HLA associations seemed to be driven largely by CMV exposure. Linkage disequilibrium might explain the correlated functional status among segregating V segments, but an unknown experimental factor could not be excluded. An association between a missense DCLRE1C variant and V-gene and J-gene trimming of TCR beta chains was found in a later genetic analysis and replicated in an independent cohort. In the study, 150 to 200 TCR beta chains were listed as associated with cytomegalovirus. A further reported finding was that TCR beta sequences accurately predicted the HLA-A and HLA-B alleles for most subjects in the first cohort. The cohort was sequenced for TCR beta chains only, and without alpha or paired-chain data the features that could be detected were limited. Strong co-occurrence of HLA alleles, especially DR and DQ, made assigning TCR associations to individual alleles difficult. Broadly in line with IMGT annotations, most TCR beta V segments showed up in productive rearrangements about 87% or about 30% of the time in an earlier analysis of approximately 600 of the donors. A later analysis found that HLA-associated TCR beta chains were more clonally expanded and had lower generation probabilities than equally common non-associated chains. For the cohort, immune exposure information was limited to CMV serostatus. Presence/absence analyses assumed roughly uniform sequencing depth across donors, an assumption that may not hold.

The library was prepared using the immunoSEQ multiplex PCR assay. For the multiplex PCR, a mixture combining 60 forward primers for TCR Vbeta segments and 13 reverse primers for TCR Jbeta segments was used. Amplification of the CDR3 region of rearranged TCR beta genes was performed with a multiplex PCR assay on genomic DNA. The amplified TCR beta libraries were sequenced on the Illumina HiSeq System as 87-base-pair reads. On the study's bioinformatics: In a later analysis, tens of millions of unique TCR beta chains were counted across the 500 to 850 repertoires, and approximately 9.9 million of these chains were shared by at least two donors. Raw reads were error-corrected and collapsed into unique sequences by a nearest-neighbor algorithm in which closely related sequences were merged to remove PCR and sequencing errors. CDR3 sequences were aligned to IMGT reference sequences to assign V, D and J gene segments. For a sequence to be retained, a match of at least six nucleotides was required to both a V gene segment and a J gene segment. A rearrangement counted as productive if the CDR3 had no stop codons and remained in frame with V and J, and every other rearrangement counted as non-productive. Following IMGT convention, CDR3 was defined as the stretch from the second conserved V-encoded cysteine up to the conserved J-encoded phenylalanine. The earlier analysis of fewer than 700 of the donors excluded sequences that lacked an unambiguous match to a single V gene segment. In an earlier analysis of a few hundred of the donors, a V segment was called functional when productive rearrangements were above 56.7%, and segregating when the standard deviation between donors exceeded 5%. A statistical classification framework was developed to diagnose cytomegalovirus status using the catalog of TCR beta chain sequences. In a later analysis, V and J genes were assigned by comparing TCR nucleotide sequences against IMGT/GENE-DB human TR gene sequences. Using the TCRdist pipeline, a later analysis assigned CDR3 sequences along with most-parsimonious VDJ recombination scenarios. A later analysis defined each TCR beta chain by its CDR3 amino acid sequence plus V-gene family, and excluded reads lacking a unique V-gene family. As a way to deal with suspected cross-contamination and a sequencing artifact, a later analysis dropped 450 to 600 nucleotide sequences that were highly shared and had low generation probability. In a later analysis, a clonal expansion index was calculated for each public chain from normalized within-repertoire ranks of inferred template counts. In a later analysis, generation probabilities were computed using a VDJ recombination model fitted to out-of-frame rearrangements, and the results were checked against IGoR. In a later analysis, hypergeometric tests were used to score TCR-TCR, TCR-HLA and TCR-CMV co-occurrence, with a repertoire-size bias correction applied to TCR pairs. A later analysis estimated false discovery rates by permuting HLA or CMV assignments 20 times. In a later analysis, co-occurring TCRs were grouped with DBSCAN, and TCRdist sequence similarity was added when clustering was performed within HLA-allele-positive subsets. Repertoires with fewer than 30,000 or more than 120,000 public chains were left out of co-occurrence clustering, as were a handful of repertoires with anomalous nucleotide sharing. This immuneACCESS table, as held by TCRdb, lists in-frame sequences with V and J called but not all clones. Of the missing ones, under half trace to an unresolved V gene in checked studies; the others have no known cause. Clone size and the V and J calls come from that table; the DNA yielded D and trimming. This sample gives around 94,000 clones in total; 81% of them show up just once. The ten largest clones represent over 9% of the sample.

In total, over 600 healthy bone marrow donors made up the cohort. At the time of sampling, all cohort members were nominally healthy, though unrecorded immune exposures were likely present. CMV serostatus was positive for 250 to 300 and negative for 352 of the 666 cohort members, and was not recorded for this donor. Every donor gave a peripheral blood sample, and the peripheral blood mononuclear cells from that sample were used for TCR beta sequencing. The Qiagen DNeasy Blood Extraction Kit was used to extract genomic DNA from the blood cell samples. CDR1 and CDR2 (SEHNR, FQNEAQ) derive from the germline V gene (reference sequence). Between the V and J ends, shortened by 7 bases and 2 bases respectively, the junction contains 12 bases. Spanning cysteine to phenylalanine, the CDR3 consists of 14 amino acids. Kept here is only the CDR3 DNA, which spans 42 bases and is read in frame from base 1. Remarks on this clone: Its specific antigen is unknown. Base-call qualities are not available, and no considerably larger clone is one nucleotide away.

Material for sequencing was PBMCs. The TCR sequence derives from a human donor in good health. The chain uses TRBV7-9 and TRBJ2-1, with no confident D gene call. The CDR3 loop reads CASNDLPPYNEQFF. The sequenced DNA is TGTGCCAGCAACGACTTGCCTCCCTACAATGAGCAGTTCTTC.